The 16 T cell receptor beta chains in this list originate from one sample, sequenced in a study of blood T cell repertoires in COVID-19. Produced via immunoSEQ multiplex PCR; TCRdb's table is partial and in-frame only. The table records about 210,000 clones, around 90% of them present only once. Sequencing was performed on peripheral blood. These receptors were collected from a young man with acute or convalescent COVID-19.

The V call is TRBV2, the J call TRBJ1-1; perhaps TRBD1 as D (6 bases). Trimming cost V 7 bases and J 0 bases, with 12 bases left between them. Germline CDR1 and CDR2: SNHLY and FYNNEI. This CDR3 has 14 residues. The CDR3 sequence is CASIARQVNTEAFF. CDR3 bases: TGTGCCAGCATCGCTAGACAGGTGAACACTGAAGCTTTCTTT.

The chain has TRBV6-6 and TRBJ2-5, with 7 bases lining up with TRBD2. Germline-derived CDR1 and CDR2 are MNHNY and SVGAGI (reference sequence). The V and J ends lost 6 bases and 0 bases, in that order; junction bases with no gene match: 10. This CDR3 region has 16 residues. CDR3 DNA sequence: TGTGCCAGCAGACGAGGGGCGGGAGCGGACCAAGAGACCCAGTACTTC. Translation gives CASRRGAGADQETQYF.

V usage is TRBV18 and J usage is TRBJ1-2, with TRBD1 matching over 9 bases. J gave up 4 bases and V 0 bases, and 9 bases lay outside the gene matches. Looked up from germline, CDR1 is KGHSH and CDR2 is LQKENI. There are 17 residues in the CDR3. The CDR3 sequence is CASSPPSGTGPRYGYTF. The DNA of the CDR3 is TGTGCCAGCTCACCACCAAGTGGGACAGGGCCCCGCTATGGCTACACCTTC.

The CDR3 DNA reads as TGCGCCAGCAGCTTGGCGGGACAGGGGAACTATGGCTACACCTTC. This sequence encodes CASSLAGQGNYGYTF. J is TRBJ1-2 and V is TRBV5-1; 10 bases are shared with TRBD1. V shed 0 bases and J 2 bases; nucleotides not matched to a gene: 1. Germline CDR1 SGHRS, CDR2 YFSETQ. This CDR3 has 15 residues.

This chain uses TRBV5-1 with TRBJ1-5; 9 nucleotides match TRBD1. V gave up 4 bases and J gave up 4 bases; unmatched junction bases: 6. Germline CDR1 and CDR2: SGHRS and YFSETQ. This CDR3 region has 15 residues. Written as DNA, the CDR3 is TGCGCCAGCAGCCTAACGACAGGGGGAAATCAGCCCCAGCATTTT. It yields the protein CASSLTTGGNQPQHF.

The genes are TRBV6-6 and TRBJ1-5, with no clear D. Germline V gene lookup returns CDR1 MNHNY and CDR2 SVGAGI (reference sequence). Trimming shortened V by 6 bases and J by 3 bases, and 9 bases separated the two germline ends. The CDR3 covers 13 residues. The CDR3 DNA reads TGTGCCAGCAGACCGACACTCAATCAGCCCCAGCATTTT. This sequence encodes CASRPTLNQPQHF.

This clone showed up just a few times. This chain uses TRBV2 with TRBJ2-5; 10 bases line up with TRBD1. The CDR3 spans 16 residues. Germline CDR1 SNHLY, CDR2 FYNNEI. Trimming cost V 3 bases and J 5 bases; bases outside gene matches: 9. CDR3 bases: TGTGCCAGCAGTGATTATTGGGGGACAGGGGTTGAGACCCAGTACTTC. Translating gives CASSDYWGTGVETQYF.

The chain recombines TRBV19 with TRBJ2-2; 8 positions match TRBD2. Germline loops: CDR1 LNHDA, CDR2 SQIVND (reference sequence). V shed 5 bases and J 5 bases; nucleotides not matched to a gene: 10. There are 16 residues in the CDR3. Here the CDR3 reads CASSPKVRGGTGELFF. CDR3 DNA: TGTGCCAGTAGTCCTAAGGTCCGGGGGGGGACCGGGGAGCTGTTTTTT.

V is TRBV15 and J is TRBJ2-7; TRBD2 agrees at 10 bases. The V and J ends lost 1 base and 6 bases, in that order; junction bases with no gene match: 9. The CDR3 totals 16 residues. CDR1 LNHNV and CDR2 YYDKDF come from the germline V gene (reference sequence). The CDR3 loop is CATSRVASGGAFEQYF. The DNA of the CDR3 is TGTGCCACCAGCAGAGTAGCCAGCGGGGGGGCCTTCGAGCAGTACTTC.

V is TRBV10-3 and J is TRBJ1-1; a possible D gene is TRBD1 (6 bases). CDR1 and CDR2 from the germline V gene are ENHRY and SYGVKD. V lost 10 bases and J lost 3, with 24 bases in between. This CDR3 has 16 amino acids. The CDR3 DNA reads as TGTGCCACCGGACGGGGCCCCTTACCAGGGGACACTGAAGCTTTCTTT. Translation gives CATGRGPLPGDTEAFF.

The rearrangement uses TRBV7-8 and TRBJ2-1; 9 bases fit TRBD1. Looked up from germline, CDR1 is SGHVS and CDR2 is FQNEAQ. This CDR3 spans 15 amino acids. Trimming removed 3 bases from V and 6 bases from J; junction bases left unmatched: 6. The CDR3 here is CASSLGTGLGNEQFF. CDR3 DNA: TGTGCCAGCAGCTTGGGGACAGGGTTGGGCAATGAGCAGTTCTTC. Combining the CDR3 with reference TRBV7-8 and TRBJ2-1 gives the whole variable domain GAGVSQSPRYKVAKRGQDVALRCDPISGHVSLFWYQQALGQGPEFLTYFQNEAQLDKSGLPSDRFFAERPEGSVSTLKIQRTQQEDSAVYLCASSLGTGLGNEQFFGPGTRLTVL.

This sequence joins TRBV2 and TRBJ1-1; unclear D gene. This CDR3 is built from 14 residues. Per germline, CDR1 SNHLY and CDR2 FYNNEI. The V end lost 5 bases, the J end lost 10 bases, and 20 bases lay between the germline ends. CDR3: CASSRSLGGSPAFF. Here the CDR3 DNA reads TGTGCCAGCAGTAGGTCGTTGGGAGGGTCGCCAGCTTTCTTT.

The V gene is TRBV4-2, the J gene TRBJ2-1; TRBD2 agrees at 8 bases. This CDR3 has 16 amino acids. CDR1 and CDR2 from the germline V gene are LGHNA and YNFKEQ. The junction had 7 bases not matched to a gene; V was cut back by 1 base and J by 5 bases. The CDR3 loop is CASSQAGGRFNNEQFF. The CDR3 bases are TGTGCCAGCAGCCAAGCGGGCGGGAGGTTTAACAATGAGCAGTTCTTC.

The gene calls are TRBV5-4 and TRBJ2-5; D might be TRBD2 (6 bases). Germline loops: CDR1 SGHNT, CDR2 YYREEE (reference sequence). Trimming cost V 0 bases and J 3 bases, with 12 bases left between them. CDR3 length: 15 residues. The CDR3 sequence is CASSLAGLTKETQYF. The CDR3 nucleotides read TGTGCCAGCAGCTTGGCTGGACTAACCAAAGAGACCCAGTACTTC.

This clone was counted once. The chain joins TRBV27 to TRBJ1-2, with D possibly TRBD1 on 6 matching bases. The CDR3 is made up of 13 amino acids. Germline assignment: CDR1 MNHEY and CDR2 SMNVEV (reference sequence). V was cut by 4 bases and J by 0 bases, with 6 bases left in between. The CDR3, as DNA: TGTGCCAGCAGTTGGACAGCTAACTATGGCTACACCTTC. Translation: CASSWTANYGYTF.

The chain carries TRBV28 and TRBJ2-1; tentatively, D is TRBD1 (5 bases). CDR1 is MDHEN, CDR2 SYDVKM, per germline. Between the trimmed V and J ends, which lost 7 bases and 1 base, there was a span of 8 bases. CDR3 length equals 13 residues. The DNA for the CDR3 is TGTGCCAGCACCCGACAGTCCTACAATGAGCAGTTCTTC. It translates to CASTRQSYNEQFF.